This TCR beta chain came from a study of blood T cell repertoires in COVID-19. Study at large: Some COVID-19 samples were acute and others convalescent; all came from the United States, Italy and Spain. The cDNA or gDNA used as material had been derived from T cells, B-cell-depleted T cells, or PBMCs.

V lost 5 bases and J lost 0, with 19 bases in between. Germline V lookup: CDR1 MDHEN, CDR2 SYDVKM. The CDR3 is 17 amino acids. Assay used: immunoSEQ multiplex PCR; TCRdb lists only in-frame clones, some missing. The repertoire has about 270,000 clones, 86% of them found once; the top ten carry about 2.7%. The sample taken for sequencing was PBMCs or T cells enriched from blood (not recorded which). The TCR comes from a woman aged 18-29 years who had recovered from COVID-19. The rearrangement uses TRBV28 and TRBJ2-5; weak D call: TRBD1 (6 bases). CDR3 loop: CASSKPDRSIDQETQYF. The CDR3 DNA reads as TGTGCCAGCAGTAAACCGGACAGATCTATAGACCAAGAGACCCAGTACTTC.